A selection of T cell receptor beta chains follows, all from one sample in a study of blood T cell repertoires in COVID-19. This table comes from immunoSEQ multiplex PCR, and its TCRdb copy is limited to in-frame clones, with some not included. The sample carries approximately 140,000 clones, 84% recorded once. Sequencing was performed on PBMCs or T cells enriched from blood (not recorded which). These receptors were obtained from a woman in her 50s who had been exposed to COVID-19. CDR3s include the opening cysteine and the closing phenylalanine or tryptophan. A D gene is named only where the DNA matches it firmly. Part of the rows lack a size; the others show once, few, many or a class for expanded clones.

15,TRBD1,TRBJ1-1,TRBV5-6,NA,TGTGCCAGCAGACCACCCGGGACAGCGAACACTGAAGCTTTCTTT,CASRPPGTANTEAFF
14,NA,TRBJ1-5,TRBV19,NA,TGTGCCAGTTCGCGGCCGGGGGGCAATCAGCCCCAGCATTTT,CASSRPGGNQPQHF
14,NA,TRBJ2-2,TRBV7-2,NA,TGTGCCAGCAGCTCTACAGTATTAATCGGGGAGCTGTTTTTT,CASSSTVLIGELFF
14,TRBD1,TRBJ1-6,TRBV30,NA,TGTGCCTCCCGACCCGCAGGGGGCTTGTCACCCCTCCACTTT,CASRPAGGLSPLHF
15,NA,TRBJ2-2,TRBV11-1,NA,TGTGCCAGCAGCTTCCGCCGAGCGAACACCGGGGAGCTGTTTTTT,CASSFRRANTGELFF
15,TRBD1,TRBJ1-2,TRBV3-1/TRBV3-2,once,TGTGCCAGCAGCCTACAGGGTGGCAGGGGGGATGGCTACACCTTC,CASSLQGGRGDGYTF
16,TRBD2,TRBJ2-7,TRBV6-5,NA,TGTGCCAGCAGTTACTCGACTAGCGGTAGCTCCTACGAGCAGTACTTC,CASSYSTSGSSYEQYF
18,TRBD1,TRBJ1-6,TRBV5-6,NA,TGTGCCAGCAGTTTAGGACAGGTTTGGAGCTCCTATAATTCACCCCTCCACTTT,CASSLGQVWSSYNSPLHF
16,NA,TRBJ1-5,TRBV27,NA,TGTGCCAGCAGTTCAGCGGGGGGCTCTTCGCAACAGCCCCAGCATTTT,CASSSAGGSSQQPQHF
11,NA,TRBJ1-2,TRBV29-1,NA,TGCAGCGCTTTGCGGGGAAGTGGCTACACCTTC,CSALRGSGYTF
15,TRBD1,TRBJ1-3,TRBV5-6,NA,TGTGCCAGCAGCATGGGACAGCGCTCTGGAAACACCATATATTTT,CASSMGQRSGNTIYF
12,NA,TRBJ1-5,TRBV6-2/TRBV6-3,NA,TGTGCCAGCAGTTCAGGGCTAAAGCCCCAGCATTTT,CASSSGLKPQHF
16,NA,TRBJ2-5,TRBV19,NA,TGTGCCAGTAGTACAAACGGGGTTAACAAACAAGAGACCCAGTACTTC,CASSTNGVNKQETQYF
14,NA,TRBJ2-3,TRBV27,few,TGTGCCAGCAGCCACCCGGGGGGCACAGATACGCAGTATTTT,CASSHPGGTDTQYF
15,TRBD2,TRBJ2-3,TRBV6-4,NA,TGTGCCAGCAGTGTCACTAGCGGGGGCACAGATACGCAGTATTTT,CASSVTSGGTDTQYF
17,NA,TRBJ2-2,TRBV7-3,NA,TGTGCCAGCAGCCGGACCCCGGGGAGATATAACACCGGGGAGCTGTTTTTT,CASSRTPGRYNTGELFF
12,NA,TRBJ2-7,TRBV7-9,NA,TGTGCCAGCAGCTCTAGACCGGGGGAGCAGTACTTC,CASSSRPGEQYF
15,TRBD1,TRBJ1-5,TRBV6-5,once,TGTGCCAGCAGTCCAGGGGGCATATACAATCAGCCCCAGCATTTT,CASSPGGIYNQPQHF
15,TRBD1,TRBJ2-7,TRBV5-1,NA,TGCGCCAGCAGGGGACTCGGGACAGGGGGCTTCGAGCAGTACTTC,CASRGLGTGGFEQYF
16,TRBD2,TRBJ2-5,TRBV7-2,NA,TGTGCCAGCAGCTTTTTTACTAGCGGGGCCTCCGTCACCCAGTACTTC,CASSFFTSGASVTQYF
22,TRBD2,TRBJ2-7,TRBV12-5,NA,TGTGCTAGTGGTTTCCCCCCCTTGGGACTAGCGGGAGATCCACCCGGTACCTACGAGCAGTACTTC,CASGFPPLGLAGDPPGTYEQYF
16,TRBD2,TRBJ2-3,TRBV3-1/TRBV3-2,NA,TGTGCCAGCAGCCATCCCGGCGGGCGGGAGTCAGATACGCAGTATTTT,CASSHPGGRESDTQYF
15,TRBD1,TRBJ1-2,TRBV19,NA,TGTGCCAGTAGAGGGACAGGGGGCGTTCCTACCCGGGACACCTTC,CASRGTGGVPTRDTF
15,TRBD2,TRBJ2-7,TRBV6-5,NA,TGTGCCAGCAGTACCCCCCGGGAGGCAGTCTACGAGCAGTACTTC,CASSTPREAVYEQYF
12,NA,TRBJ2-7,TRBV19,NA,TGTGCCAGTAGTTCAGGCTCCTACGAGCAGTACTTC,CASSSGSYEQYF
15,NA,TRBJ1-6,TRBV6-5,NA,TGTGCCAGCAGTCCCACAGGGAATCGTAATTCACCCCTCCACTTT,CASSPTGNRNSPLHF
15,TRBD1,TRBJ1-1,TRBV6-2/TRBV6-3,NA,TGTGCCAGCAGTTACTCGATTACAGGGGGCACTGAAGCTTTCTTT,CASSYSITGGTEAFF
14,TRBD1,TRBJ1-2,TRBV30,NA,TGTGCCTGGAGTGTGAAAGGGACAGTCTATGGCTACACCTTC,CAWSVKGTVYGYTF
15,NA,TRBJ1-2,TRBV5-5,few,TGTGCCAGCAGCTTGCCGGGCGGGTCAAACTATGGCTACACCTTC,CASSLPGGSNYGYTF
14,NA,TRBJ2-3,TRBV4-3,NA,TGCGCCAGCAGCCGAAATCTAAACACAGATACGCAGTATTTT,CASSRNLNTDTQYF
14,NA,TRBJ2-2,TRBV2,few,TGTGCCAGCAGGCAGCGGGTGAACACCGGGGAGCTGTTTTTT,CASRQRVNTGELFF
16,NA,TRBJ2-5,TRBV7-2,NA,TGTGCCAGCAGTTTGTTCCCCGGGTCCCGGGGAGAGACCCAGTACTTC,CASSLFPGSRGETQYF
15,NA,TRBJ2-3,TRBV7-2,NA,TGTGCCAGCATCCAAGATCGGGGTGTGACAGATACGCAGTATTTT,CASIQDRGVTDTQYF
14,NA,TRBJ1-2,TRBV15,NA,TGTGCCACCAGCAGAGCGGACACCGAAGGGGGCTACACCTTC,CATSRADTEGGYTF
17,TRBD1,TRBJ2-3,TRBV3-1/TRBV3-2,NA,TGTGCCAGCAGCCAAGAGGACAGGGCGGAGATCACAGATACGCAGTATTTT,CASSQEDRAEITDTQYF
14,TRBD1,TRBJ2-7,TRBV7-8,NA,TGTGCCAGCAGCACCCCGGGACAGGTCTACGAGCAGTACTTC,CASSTPGQVYEQYF
16,NA,TRBJ1-5,TRBV7-2,NA,TGTGCCAGCAGCTTAACGGGGGGGGTGCTGAATCAGCCCCAGCATTTT,CASSLTGGVLNQPQHF